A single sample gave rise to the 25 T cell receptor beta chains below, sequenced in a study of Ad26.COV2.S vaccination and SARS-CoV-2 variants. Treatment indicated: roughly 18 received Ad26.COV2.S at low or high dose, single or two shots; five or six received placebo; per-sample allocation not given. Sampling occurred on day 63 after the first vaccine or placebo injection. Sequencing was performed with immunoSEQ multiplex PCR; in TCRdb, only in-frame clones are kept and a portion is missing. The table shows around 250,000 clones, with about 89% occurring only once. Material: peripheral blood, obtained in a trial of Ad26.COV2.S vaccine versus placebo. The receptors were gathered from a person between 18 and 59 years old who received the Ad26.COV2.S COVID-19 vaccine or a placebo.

CDR3 in amino acids: CASTRGLAANTGELFF. CDR3 DNA: TGTGCCAGCACCAGAGGACTAGCGGCTAACACCGGGGAGCTGTTTTTT. The chain uses TRBV2 and TRBJ2-2; 10 positions match TRBD2. CDR3 size: 16 residues. Trimming took 7 bases from V and 2 from J; bases not matched to a gene: 7. Germline CDR1 SNHLY, CDR2 FYNNEI.

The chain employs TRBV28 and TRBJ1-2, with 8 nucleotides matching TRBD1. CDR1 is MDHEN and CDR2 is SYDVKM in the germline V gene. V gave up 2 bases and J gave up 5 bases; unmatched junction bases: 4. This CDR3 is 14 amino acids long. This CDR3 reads CASSLPTGEYGYTF. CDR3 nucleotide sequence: TGTGCCAGCAGTTTACCGACAGGGGAATATGGCTACACCTTC.

The CDR3 DNA reads as TGTGCCAGCAGCTACCGGACAGGGCAAGAGACCCAGTACTTC. This codes for CASSYRTGQETQYF. The chain links TRBV7-9 to TRBJ2-5; 8 bases line up with TRBD1. V shed 4 bases, J shed 2 bases, and the junction held 3 bases outside the gene matches. Germline CDR1 is SEHNR and CDR2 is FQNEAQ (reference sequence). CDR3 size: 14 residues. Using reference TRBV7-9 and TRBJ2-5 for the parts outside the CDR3, the full variable domain is DTGVSQNPRHKITKRGQNVTFRCDPISEHNRLYWYRQTLGQGPEFLTYFQNEAQLEKSRLLSDRFSAERPKGSFSTLEIQRTEQGDSAMYLCASSYRTGQETQYFGPGTRLLVL.

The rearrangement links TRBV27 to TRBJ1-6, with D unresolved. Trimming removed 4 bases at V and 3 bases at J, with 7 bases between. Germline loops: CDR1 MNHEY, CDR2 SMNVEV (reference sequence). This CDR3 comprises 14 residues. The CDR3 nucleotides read TGTGCCAGCAGTTCGTATTTCTATAATTCACCCCTCCACTTT. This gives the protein CASSSYFYNSPLHF.

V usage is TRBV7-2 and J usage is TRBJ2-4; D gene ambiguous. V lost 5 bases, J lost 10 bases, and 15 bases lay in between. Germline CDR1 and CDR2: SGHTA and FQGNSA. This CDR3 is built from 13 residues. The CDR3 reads CASSVAPARIQYF. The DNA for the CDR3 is TGTGCCAGCAGCGTCGCCCCGGCTAGAATTCAGTACTTC.

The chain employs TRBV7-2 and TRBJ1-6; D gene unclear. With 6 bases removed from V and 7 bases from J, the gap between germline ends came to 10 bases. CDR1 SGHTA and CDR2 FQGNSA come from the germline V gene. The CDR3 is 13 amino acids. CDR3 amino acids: CASSVRRNSPLHF. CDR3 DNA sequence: TGTGCCAGCAGTGTAAGGAGGAATTCACCCCTCCACTTT.

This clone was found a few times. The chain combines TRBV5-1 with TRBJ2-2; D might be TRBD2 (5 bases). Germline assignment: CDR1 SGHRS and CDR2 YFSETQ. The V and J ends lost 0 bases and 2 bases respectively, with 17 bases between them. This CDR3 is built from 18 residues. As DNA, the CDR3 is TGCGCCAGCAGCTTGGAGGTCAGGTTCACTAGTAACACCGGGGAGCTGTTTTTT. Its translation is CASSLEVRFTSNTGELFF.

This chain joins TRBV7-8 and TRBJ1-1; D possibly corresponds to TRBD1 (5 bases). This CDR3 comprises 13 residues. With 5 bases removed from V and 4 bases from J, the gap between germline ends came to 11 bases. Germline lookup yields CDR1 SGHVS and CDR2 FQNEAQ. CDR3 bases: TGTGCCAGCAGCCCTTCGGGGGTCACTGAAGCTTTCTTT. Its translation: CASSPSGVTEAFF.

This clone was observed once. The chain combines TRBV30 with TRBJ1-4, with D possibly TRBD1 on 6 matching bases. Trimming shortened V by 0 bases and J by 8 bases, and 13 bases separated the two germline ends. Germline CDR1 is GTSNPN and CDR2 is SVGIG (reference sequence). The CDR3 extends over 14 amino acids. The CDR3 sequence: CAWSVRGGAEKLFF. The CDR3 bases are TGTGCCTGGAGTGTACGAGGGGGGGCGGAAAAACTGTTTTTT.

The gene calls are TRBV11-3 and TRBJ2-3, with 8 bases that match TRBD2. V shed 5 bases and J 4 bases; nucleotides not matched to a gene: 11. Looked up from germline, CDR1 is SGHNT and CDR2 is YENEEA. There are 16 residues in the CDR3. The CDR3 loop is CASSPTPSGGSDTQYF. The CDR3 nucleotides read TGTGCCAGCAGCCCAACACCGTCGGGGGGGTCAGATACGCAGTATTTT.

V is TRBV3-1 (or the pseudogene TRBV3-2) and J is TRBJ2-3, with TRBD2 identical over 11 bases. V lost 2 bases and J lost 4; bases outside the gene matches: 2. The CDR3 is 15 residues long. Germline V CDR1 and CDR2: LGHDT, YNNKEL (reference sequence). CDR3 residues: CASSQLAGGSDTQYF. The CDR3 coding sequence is TGTGCCAGCAGCCAACTAGCGGGGGGCTCAGATACGCAGTATTTT.

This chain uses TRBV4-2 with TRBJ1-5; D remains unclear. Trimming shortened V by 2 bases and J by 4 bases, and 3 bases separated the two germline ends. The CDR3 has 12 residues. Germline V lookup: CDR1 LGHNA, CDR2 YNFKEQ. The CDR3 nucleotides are TGTGCCAGCAGCCAACTAAATCAGCCCCAGCATTTT. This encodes CASSQLNQPQHF.

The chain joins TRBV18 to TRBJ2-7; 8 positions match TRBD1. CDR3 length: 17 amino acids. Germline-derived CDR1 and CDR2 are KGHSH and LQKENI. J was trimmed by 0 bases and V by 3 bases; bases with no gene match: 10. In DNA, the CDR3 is TGTGCCAGCTCACCCCAGGGGGCCTCCCCGAGCTCCTACGAGCAGTACTTC. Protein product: CASSPQGASPSSYEQYF.

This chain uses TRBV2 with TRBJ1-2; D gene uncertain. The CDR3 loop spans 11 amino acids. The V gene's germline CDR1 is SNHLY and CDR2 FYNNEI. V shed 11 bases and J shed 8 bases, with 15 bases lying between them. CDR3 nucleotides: TGTGCCGTATCCGTTGTGGGGGGCTACACCTTC. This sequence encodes CAVSVVGGYTF.

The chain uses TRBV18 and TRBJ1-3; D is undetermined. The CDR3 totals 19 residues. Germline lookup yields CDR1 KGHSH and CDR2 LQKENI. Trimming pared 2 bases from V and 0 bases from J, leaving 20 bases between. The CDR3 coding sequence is TGTGCCAGCTCACCAGGACTCCGGGTTAACCCTAGCTCTGGAAACACCATATATTTT. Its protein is CASSPGLRVNPSSGNTIYF.

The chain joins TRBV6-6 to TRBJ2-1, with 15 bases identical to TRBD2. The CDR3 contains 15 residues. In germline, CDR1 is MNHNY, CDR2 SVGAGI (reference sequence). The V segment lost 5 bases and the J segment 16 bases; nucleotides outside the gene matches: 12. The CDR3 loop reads CASSQTGTSGGWSFF. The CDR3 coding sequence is TGTGCCAGCAGTCAAACCGGGACTAGCGGGGGGTGGTCATTCTTC.

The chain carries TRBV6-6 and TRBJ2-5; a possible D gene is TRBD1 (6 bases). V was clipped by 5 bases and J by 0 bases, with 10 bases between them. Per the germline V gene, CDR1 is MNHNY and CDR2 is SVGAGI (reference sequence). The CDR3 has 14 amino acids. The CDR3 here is CASSRDRYQETQYF. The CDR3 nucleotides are TGTGCCAGCAGTCGAGACAGGTACCAAGAGACCCAGTACTTC.

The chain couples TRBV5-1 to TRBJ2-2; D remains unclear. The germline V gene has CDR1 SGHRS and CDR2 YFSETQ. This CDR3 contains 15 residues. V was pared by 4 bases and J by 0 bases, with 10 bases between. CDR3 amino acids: CASSVGNTNTGELFF. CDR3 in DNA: TGCGCCAGCAGCGTAGGTAATACGAACACCGGGGAGCTGTTTTTT.

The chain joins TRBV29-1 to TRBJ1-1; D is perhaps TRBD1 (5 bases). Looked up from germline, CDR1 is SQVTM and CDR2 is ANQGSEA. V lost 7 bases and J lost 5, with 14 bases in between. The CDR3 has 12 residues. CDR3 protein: CSGHEWGTEAFF. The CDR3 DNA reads TGCAGCGGACACGAGTGGGGGACTGAAGCTTTCTTT. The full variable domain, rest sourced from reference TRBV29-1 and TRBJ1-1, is SAVISQKPSRDICQRGTSLTIQCQVDSQVTMMFWYRQQPGQSLTLIATANQGSEATYESGFVIDKFPISRPNLTFSTLTVSNMSPEDSSIYLCSGHEWGTEAFFGQGTRLTVV.

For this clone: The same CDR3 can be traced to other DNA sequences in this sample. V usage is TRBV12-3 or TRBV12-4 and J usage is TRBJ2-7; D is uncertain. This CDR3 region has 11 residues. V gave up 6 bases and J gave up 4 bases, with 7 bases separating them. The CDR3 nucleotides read TGTGCCAGCAGCGACCGATACGAGCAGTACTTC. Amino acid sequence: CASSDRYEQYF.

The CDR3, as DNA: TGTGCCAGCAGCCTTGGACAGGCCTACAATGAGCAGTTCTTC. It is translated as CASSLGQAYNEQFF. The rearrangement uses TRBV5-6 and TRBJ2-1; TRBD1 aligns across 7 bases. Germline V CDR1 and CDR2: SGHDT, YYEEEE. The J segment lost 2 bases and the V segment lost 4 bases, leaving 3 bases of the junction unmatched. The CDR3 runs to 14 residues.

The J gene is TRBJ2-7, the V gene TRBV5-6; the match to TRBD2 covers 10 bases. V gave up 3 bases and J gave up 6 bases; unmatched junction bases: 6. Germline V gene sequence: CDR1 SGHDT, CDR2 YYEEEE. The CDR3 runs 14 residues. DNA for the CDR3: TGTGCCAGCAGCTCGACTAGCGGGTTCGGCGAGCAGTACTTC. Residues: CASSSTSGFGEQYF.

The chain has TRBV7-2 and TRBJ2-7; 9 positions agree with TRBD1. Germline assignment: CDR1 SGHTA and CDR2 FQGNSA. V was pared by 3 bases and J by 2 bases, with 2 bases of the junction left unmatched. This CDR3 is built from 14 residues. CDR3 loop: CASSLRQGAYEQYF. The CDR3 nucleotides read TGTGCCAGCAGCTTGCGACAGGGGGCCTACGAGCAGTACTTC. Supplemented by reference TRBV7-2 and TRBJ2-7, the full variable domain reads GAGVSQSPSNKVTEKGKDVELRCDPISGHTALYWYRQSLGQGLEFLIYFQGNSAPDKSGLPSDRFSAERTGGSVSTLTIQRTQQEDSAVYLCASSLRQGAYEQYFGPGTRLTVT.

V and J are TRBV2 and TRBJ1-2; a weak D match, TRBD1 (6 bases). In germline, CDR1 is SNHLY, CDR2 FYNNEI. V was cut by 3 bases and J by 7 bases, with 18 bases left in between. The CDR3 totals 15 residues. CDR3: CASSEEGGRLGGYTF. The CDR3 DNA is TGTGCCAGCAGTGAGGAAGGGGGAAGGTTGGGTGGCTACACCTTC.

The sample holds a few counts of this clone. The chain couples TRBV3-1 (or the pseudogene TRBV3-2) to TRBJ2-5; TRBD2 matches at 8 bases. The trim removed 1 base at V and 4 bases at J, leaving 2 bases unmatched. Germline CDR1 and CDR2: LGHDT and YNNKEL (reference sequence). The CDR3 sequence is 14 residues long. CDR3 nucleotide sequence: TGTGCCAGCAGCCAAGGACTAGCGCGAGAGACCCAGTACTTC. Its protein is CASSQGLARETQYF.